The next 15 T cell receptor beta chains were all read from a single sample in a study of T cell responses to AZD1222 COVID-19 vaccine. Data came from immunoSEQ multiplex PCR; TCRdb stores just in-frame clones and leaves some out. This sample has more than 120,000 clones; approximately 91% occur once, and the top ten carry 4.5% to 5.5%. Here the sequenced sample was peripheral blood, taken 28 days after the second dose of the MenACWY control vaccine. These receptors were collected from an adult who received the MenACWY meningococcal vaccine as a control.

The genes are TRBV5-4 and TRBJ1-2; no clear D. Germline-derived CDR1 and CDR2 are SGHNT and YYREEE (reference sequence). V lost 0 bases and J lost 2, with 8 bases in between. The CDR3 is made up of 14 amino acids. CDR3 residues: CASSLEQQNYGYTF. Here the CDR3 DNA reads TGTGCCAGCAGCTTGGAACAGCAGAACTATGGCTACACCTTC. The complete variable domain, with remaining parts taken from reference TRBV5-4 and TRBJ1-2, reads ETGVTQSPTHLIKTRGQQVTLRCSSQSGHNTVSWYQQALGQGPQFIFQYYREEENGRGNFPPRFSGLQFPNYSSELNVNALELDDSALYLCASSLEQQNYGYTFGSGTRLTVV.

The chain employs TRBV7-3 and TRBJ2-5; 13 bases are a match to TRBD2. V shed 5 bases, J shed 5 bases, and the junction held 8 bases outside the gene matches. In germline, CDR1 is SGHTA, CDR2 FQGTGA. The CDR3 has 16 amino acids. The DNA for the CDR3 is TGTGCCAGCAGCGGTACTAGCGGGAGGGATAGGGAGACCCAGTACTTC. Translating it yields CASSGTSGRDRETQYF.

The chain joins TRBV14 to TRBJ2-3; 7 nucleotides agree with TRBD2. The CDR3 totals 18 residues. The trim removed 1 base at V and 4 bases at J, leaving 14 bases unmatched. CDR1 is SGHDN and CDR2 is FVKESK in the germline V gene. CDR3 region: CASSQGPAGAGVSDTQYF. CDR3 DNA sequence: TGTGCCAGCAGCCAAGGACCCGCCGGGGCGGGAGTGTCAGATACGCAGTATTTT.

V gene TRBV6-2 or TRBV6-3 combines with J gene TRBJ1-2; 8 bases fit TRBD1. CDR1 and CDR2 from the germline V gene are MNHEY and SVGEGT. The CDR3 contains 13 residues. J was trimmed by 4 bases and V by 5 bases; bases with no gene match: 3. CDR3 in amino acids: CASSIGTGYGYTF. The CDR3, as DNA: TGTGCCAGCAGTATCGGGACAGGCTATGGCTACACCTTC.

The chain recombines TRBV5-4 with TRBJ2-1; 7 positions agree with TRBD2. CDR3 length: 17 amino acids. Germline CDR1 reads SGHNT; CDR2 reads YYREEE (reference sequence). Germline trimming cut 5 bases from V and 3 bases from J; bases unmatched to any gene: 14. The CDR3 coding sequence is TGTGCCAGCAGGACAAGTGGGGCTAGCGGTGTCTACAATGAGCAGTTCTTC. It is translated as CASRTSGASGVYNEQFF.

The rearrangement links TRBV4-1 to TRBJ2-2; D is unclear. CDR3 length: 12 amino acids. The V gene lost 3 bases and the J gene lost 8 bases, with 7 bases spanning the gap. Per germline, CDR1 MGHRA and CDR2 YSYEKL. CDR3 bases: TGCGCCAGCAGCCATATTAGGGGGGAGCTGTTTTTT. Translated, it gives CASSHIRGELFF.

The DNA of the CDR3 is TGTGCCAGCAGCCAAGTTTCCAGGGACGATTCACCCCTCCACTTT. Residues: CASSQVSRDDSPLHF. This chain uses TRBV4-2 with TRBJ1-6; TRBD1 might be the D (5 bases). Germline assignment: CDR1 LGHNA and CDR2 YNFKEQ. Trimming took 1 base from V and 8 from J, leaving 12 bases between them. The CDR3 runs 15 residues.

The chain is built from TRBV6-5 and TRBJ1-1; D is uncertain. The V end lost 6 bases, the J end lost 0 bases, and 11 bases lay between the germline ends. CDR3 length: 14 amino acids. The germline V gene encodes CDR1 MNHEY and CDR2 SVGAGI. CDR3 sequence (DNA): TGTGCCAGCAGGTTTTCGGAAATGAACACTGAAGCTTTCTTT. This gives the protein CASRFSEMNTEAFF.

The chain has TRBV7-2 and TRBJ1-2; D is uncertain. The V gene's germline CDR1 is SGHTA and CDR2 FQGNSA. The CDR3 totals 14 residues. Trimming left V 2 bases short and J 2 bases short, with 9 bases between. CDR3 sequence reads: CASSLIRTNYGYTF. CDR3 bases: TGTGCCAGCAGCTTAATCAGGACGAACTATGGCTACACCTTC.

The J gene is TRBJ1-1, the V gene TRBV5-5; D gene unclear. V was shortened by 4 bases and J by 11 bases, with 18 bases between the two germline ends. The germline V gene encodes CDR1 SGHKS and CDR2 YYEKEE (reference sequence). CDR3 length: 13 amino acids. In nucleotides, the CDR3 is TGTGCCAGCAGCCCCCGAGAAGTCTCGGGGGCTTTCTTT. Its translation is CASSPREVSGAFF.

The chain links TRBV6-6 to TRBJ2-7, with TRBD2 matching 7 bases. This CDR3 spans 13 amino acids. Germline assignment: CDR1 MNHNY and CDR2 SVGAGI (reference sequence). V dropped 8 bases and J dropped 3; count of bases not matched to a gene: 7. The CDR3 sequence: CASQTSVGYEQYF. The CDR3 nucleotides are TGTGCCAGCCAAACTAGCGTCGGCTACGAGCAGTACTTC.

This clone turned up a few times. This chain connects TRBV10-3 to TRBJ2-2, with D perhaps TRBD2 (6 bases). The germline V and J ends were trimmed by 6 bases and 9 bases, with 11 bases remaining between them. CDR3 length equals 12 residues. CDR1 is ENHRY and CDR2 is SYGVKD in the germline V gene. CDR3 DNA: TGTGCCATCAGGGCTAGCGATCGGGAGCTGTTTTTT. Its translation: CAIRASDRELFF.

The chain combines TRBV7-6 with TRBJ1-1; the D gene is possibly TRBD1 (5 bases). V was trimmed by 4 bases and J by 1 base, leaving 16 bases between them. The CDR3 has 16 residues. The germline V gene encodes CDR1 SGHVS and CDR2 FNYEAQ. The CDR3 bases are TGTGCCAGCAGCTCTAAACTGAGGGGAGGGAACACTGAAGCTTTCTTT. It specifies CASSSKLRGGNTEAFF.

The J gene is TRBJ1-6, the V gene TRBV13; TRBD1 is a possible D gene (6 bases). The ends were cut back, 4 bases at V and 1 base at J, with 8 bases in the middle. The CDR3 has 15 residues. Germline-derived CDR1 and CDR2 are PRHDT and FYEKMQ (reference sequence). The CDR3 region is CASSSGVSYNSPLHF. The CDR3 nucleotides read TGTGCCAGCAGCTCAGGGGTGTCCTATAATTCACCCCTCCACTTT.

This clone was seen more than once but under ten times. This chain connects TRBV6-2 or TRBV6-3 to TRBJ2-7; D may be TRBD2 (6 bases). The CDR3 extends over 14 amino acids. Germline V gene lookup returns CDR1 MNHEY and CDR2 SVGEGT. V shed 5 bases and J shed 0 bases, with 11 bases lying between them. Here the CDR3 reads CASSRLEVSYEQYF. CDR3 coding DNA: TGTGCCAGCAGTCGACTAGAAGTCTCCTACGAGCAGTACTTC.